Listed below are T cell receptor beta chains from one sample, sequenced in a study of early T cells in non-severe SARS-CoV-2 infection. A single record per CDR3 protein comes from TCRdb applying MiXCR to the 5' RACE reads. The sample yields some 32,000 distinct CDR3 sequences, around 7% seen once. The sequenced sample was whole blood. The receptors were sampled from an adult who was a healthcare worker with PCR-confirmed SARS-CoV-2 infection or an uninfected control (not recorded which). Both conserved end residues are part of each CDR3. D genes are given only for firm matches. Clone sizes are given selectively: once, few, many, or a class where the clone is expanded.

clone_size	v_call	j_call	cdr3_length	d_call	cdr3_nt	cdr3_aa
many	TRBV29-1	TRBJ2-5	13	.	TGCAGCGTTGAGGGTAACGGATATGAGACCCAGTACTTC	CSVEGNGYETQYF
.	TRBV30	TRBJ2-3	15	.	TGTGCCTGGAGTCTTTTAGGGCAGAGCACAGATACGCAGTATTTT	CAWSLLGQSTDTQYF
many	TRBV14	TRBJ2-1	17	.	TGTGCCAGCAGCCAAGAACGCCGACATATCTCCTACAATGAGCAGTTCTTC	CASSQERRHISYNEQFF
many	TRBV5-1	TRBJ2-3	14	.	TGCGCCAGCAGCTTGGTTACCCGCACAGATACGCAGTATTTT	CASSLVTRTDTQYF
many	TRBV7-2	TRBJ2-1	15	TRBD2	TGTGCCAGCAGCTTGACTAGCGGGAGTTTCAATGAGCAGTTCTTC	CASSLTSGSFNEQFF
many	TRBV12-3/TRBV12-4	TRBJ1-5	14	TRBD1	TGTGCCAGCAGTCTTCGACAGGGGGACCAGCCCCAGCATTTT	CASSLRQGDQPQHF
many	TRBV4-3	TRBJ2-3	13	.	TGCGCCAGCAGCCAAGGGGCTGCGGATACGCAGTATTTT	CASSQGAADTQYF
.	TRBV6-5	TRBJ2-3	17	TRBD2	TGTGCCAGCAGTTACTCGCTAGCGGGGGGGCCGGTAGATACGCAGTATTTT	CASSYSLAGGPVDTQYF
many	TRBV6-6	TRBJ2-7	15	.	TGTGCCAGCAGTTACTCGGTTCTTAGCTCCTACGAGCAGTACTTC	CASSYSVLSSYEQYF
.	TRBV6-2/TRBV6-3	TRBJ1-1	12	TRBD1	TGTGCCAGCAGTTACCTGGACAGGAAAGCTTTCTTT	CASSYLDRKAFF
many	TRBV7-3	TRBJ2-7	19	TRBD2	TGTGCCAGCAGCCCACCCCCAGCGGGACCCTTAACACTCTCCTACGAGCAGTACTTC	CASSPPPAGPLTLSYEQYF
.	TRBV10-3	TRBJ1-1	14	TRBD1	TGTGCCATCAGTGAGACAGGGGGCTACACTGAAGCTTTCTTT	CAISETGGYTEAFF